This T cell receptor beta chain derives from a study of shared clonotypes between healthy human individuals. Turning to the study itself: Sampling drew on donors who were a couple of women and a few men aged 18 to 49.

In replicate PCRs of unsorted PBMC, approximately 0.3 ug DNA, tens of thousands of T cell genomes, was used. Methods used by the authors: Because ImmunoSEQ provided only junction sequences with no quality scores, the filtering differed. Here immunoSEQ multiplex PCR was the method, and the copy in TCRdb shows in-frame clones only, minus some. From that table come the V and J calls and clone size; the DNA was used to work out D and trimming. This sample has about 460,000 clones, with about 74% found just once. CDR3 length equals 15 residues. CDR1 SGHRS and CDR2 YFSETQ come from the germline V gene. Losses at the gene ends were 0 bases for V and 6 bases for J; bases not matched to a gene: 3.

This clonotype was sampled from a woman in her 40s in good health. Some clones in this sample may be carry-over from other donors' samples. The chain couples TRBV5-1 to TRBJ2-1, with TRBD2 matching 10 bases. Sample: PBMCs. CDR3 residues: CASSLEWTSGNEQFF. Written as DNA, the CDR3 is TGCGCCAGCAGCTTGGAATGGACTAGCGGCAATGAGCAGTTCTTC. Looking up the rest from reference TRBV5-1 and TRBJ2-1 gives the full variable domain: KAGVTQTPRYLIKTRGQQVTLSCSPISGHRSVSWYQQTPGQGLQFLFEYFSETQRNKGNFPGRFSGRQFSNSRSEMNVSTLELGDSALYLCASSLEWTSGNEQFFGPGTRLTVL.